Shown below are 10 T cell receptor beta chains from a single sample sequenced in a study of early stage breast cancer tumors. The method was immunoSEQ multiplex PCR; TCRdb's version includes in-frame clones alone and lacks a portion of them. Seen here are about 72,000 clones, under 85% observed once, and the top ten hold 3.5%. Sequencing used blood. All receptors come from a person in their 60s with breast cancer.

V and J are TRBV5-6 and TRBJ1-5; D gene unclear. The germline V gene encodes CDR1 SGHDT and CDR2 YYEEEE. Trimming took 6 bases from V and 1 from J, leaving 11 bases between them. The CDR3 consists of 14 residues. The CDR3 bases are TGTGCCAGCATCCTCCTCGGGAGCAATCAGCCCCAGCATTTT. Translating gives CASILLGSNQPQHF.

This chain joins TRBV5-4 and TRBJ2-2; 8 bases fit TRBD1. Germline CDR1 is SGHNT and CDR2 is YYREEE (reference sequence). V was pared by 2 bases and J by 9 bases, with 12 bases of the junction left unmatched. This CDR3 has 16 residues. CDR3 bases: TGTGCCAGCAGCTTAGGGCAGGGGGCTGGAAACTGGGAGCTGTTTTTT. Its protein is CASSLGQGAGNWELFF.

The chain carries TRBV27 and TRBJ2-5, with D uncertain. The CDR3 length is 16 residues. Germline CDR1 and CDR2: MNHEY and SMNVEV (reference sequence). The germline V and J ends were trimmed by 5 bases and 3 bases, with 19 bases remaining between them. CDR3 nucleotide sequence: TGTGCCAGCAGTAGGTCCACCATTGTATTGGAAGAGACCCAGTACTTC. It codes for CASSRSTIVLEETQYF.

The rearrangement links TRBV7-9 to TRBJ2-5, with TRBD2 as a possible D gene (5 bases). The CDR3 has 16 residues. Germline lookup yields CDR1 SEHNR and CDR2 FQNEAQ (reference sequence). Deletions cut 1 base from V and 3 bases from J, with 15 bases between. The CDR3, as DNA: TGTGCCAGCAGCTTAGGGAGGATTGTCTCCGAAGAGACCCAGTACTTC. Protein product: CASSLGRIVSEETQYF.

The rearrangement links TRBV6-6 to TRBJ2-5, with D hard to call. Germline assignment: CDR1 MNHNY and CDR2 SVGAGI (reference sequence). The V end lost 0 bases, the J end lost 5 bases, and 10 bases lay between the germline ends. This CDR3 has 14 amino acids. The chain's CDR3 is CASSYSTEGETQYF. The CDR3 bases are TGTGCCAGCAGTTACTCGACTGAAGGGGAGACCCAGTACTTC.

The chain employs TRBV7-8 and TRBJ2-3; tentative D call: TRBD1 (6 bases). In germline, CDR1 is SGHVS, CDR2 FQNEAQ. V was shortened by 8 bases and J by 1 base, with 10 bases between the two germline ends. CDR3 size: 13 residues. The CDR3 reads CASRKGGTDTQYF. CDR3 nucleotide sequence: TGTGCCAGCCGCAAGGGGGGCACAGATACGCAGTATTTT.

Here the CDR3 reads CASGGIYGYTF. The CDR3 DNA reads TGTGCCAGCGGTGGGATCTATGGCTACACCTTC. The chain couples TRBV28 to TRBJ1-2; the D is unclear. CDR3 size: 11 residues. The germline V gene encodes CDR1 MDHEN and CDR2 SYDVKM. Trimming took 8 bases from V and 4 from J, leaving 8 bases between them.

The chain combines TRBV7-2 with TRBJ2-1; unclear D gene. CDR1 SGHTA and CDR2 FQGNSA come from the germline V gene. With 2 bases removed from V and 8 bases from J, the gap between germline ends came to 10 bases. The CDR3 is 13 residues long. CDR3 coding DNA: TGTGCCAGCAGCTTACAACCCGGCGATGAGCAGTTCTTC. It translates to CASSLQPGDEQFF. Full variable domain (remainder filled in from reference TRBV7-2 and TRBJ2-1): GAGVSQSPSNKVTEKGKDVELRCDPISGHTALYWYRQSLGQGLEFLIYFQGNSAPDKSGLPSDRFSAERTGGSVSTLTIQRTQQEDSAVYLCASSLQPGDEQFFGPGTRLTVL.

The J gene is TRBJ2-1, the V gene TRBV27; D is perhaps TRBD2 (5 bases). Germline V CDR1 and CDR2: MNHEY, SMNVEV (reference sequence). The CDR3 contains 13 residues. Trimming shortened V by 8 bases and J by 16 bases, and 24 bases separated the two germline ends. The chain's CDR3 is CASRPSGEGAQFF. The DNA of the CDR3 is TGTGCCAGCCGTCCCTCCGGGGAAGGCGCTCAATTCTTC.

The V gene is TRBV28, the J gene TRBJ2-2; D call uncertain. Germline-derived CDR1 and CDR2 are MDHEN and SYDVKM. The germline V and J ends were trimmed by 7 bases and 5 bases, with 8 bases remaining between them. This CDR3 region has 12 residues. This chain's CDR3 is CASNVGTGELFF. The DNA for the CDR3 is TGTGCCAGCAACGTGGGGACCGGGGAGCTGTTTTTT.